These 31 T cell receptor beta chains were sequenced from one sample in a study of blood T cell repertoires in COVID-19. Only in-frame clones appear in the TCRdb table, and some are missing; sequencing was by immunoSEQ multiplex PCR. Found here are about 180,000 clones, more than 75% of them singletons; the top ten hold approximately 15%. The source material was PBMCs or T cells enriched from blood (not recorded which). All receptors come from a man aged 60 to 69 who had been exposed to COVID-19.

V is TRBV5-1 and J is TRBJ2-5, with TRBD2 identical over 11 bases. Germline V CDR1 and CDR2: SGHRS, YFSETQ. The V segment lost 8 bases and the J segment 2 bases; nucleotides outside the gene matches: 2. This CDR3 region has 13 residues. The CDR3 spells CASRTSGQETQYF. The CDR3 region has the DNA TGCGCCAGTAGGACTAGCGGGCAAGAGACCCAGTACTTC. The full variable domain, completed using reference TRBV5-1 and TRBJ2-5, is KAGVTQTPRYLIKTRGQQVTLSCSPISGHRSVSWYQQTPGQGLQFLFEYFSETQRNKGNFPGRFSGRQFSNSRSEMNVSTLELGDSALYLCASRTSGQETQYFGPGTRLLVL.

The V call is TRBV5-1, the J call TRBJ2-3; 11 bases are a match to TRBD2. J gave up 3 bases and V 5 bases, and 2 bases lay outside the gene matches. This CDR3 is built from 14 residues. In germline, CDR1 is SGHRS, CDR2 YFSETQ. CDR3 nucleotides: TGCGCCAGCAGTAGCGGGAGGGGAACAGATACGCAGTATTTT. It yields the protein CASSSGRGTDTQYF.

The V call is TRBV19, the J call TRBJ2-2, with D unresolved. The V and J ends lost 2 bases and 6 bases respectively, with 4 bases between them. The germline V gene has CDR1 LNHDA and CDR2 SQIVND (reference sequence). This CDR3 has 12 residues. DNA for the CDR3: TGTGCCAGTAGTATACCCGCCGGGGAGCTGTTTTTT. It codes for CASSIPAGELFF. Supplemented by reference TRBV19 and TRBJ2-2, the full variable domain reads DGGITQSPKYLFRKEGQNVTLSCEQNLNHDAMYWYRQDPGQGLRLIYYSQIVNDFQKGDIAEGYSVSREKKESFPLTVTSAQKNPTAFYLCASSIPAGELFFGEGSRLTVL.

Only one count was recorded for this clone. This may be a read error: a much more frequent sequence differs by one nucleotide. Other DNA sequences in the sample encode the same CDR3. The chain couples TRBV6-2 or TRBV6-3 to TRBJ1-5; 8 nucleotides align to TRBD1. This CDR3 comprises 15 residues. CDR1 is MNHEY, CDR2 SVGEGT, per germline. The J segment lost 6 bases and the V segment lost 4 bases, leaving 8 bases of the junction unmatched. Here the CDR3 DNA reads TGTGCCAGCAGTTGGGGGCAGGGGGCCGGTCAGCCCCAGCATTTT. Protein: CASSWGQGAGQPQHF.

The chain employs TRBV24-1 and TRBJ1-5; 8 nucleotides agree with TRBD1. Trimming at V came to 6 bases and at J to 4 bases, leaving 1 base not matched to a gene. This CDR3 contains 13 residues. Germline values: CDR1 KGHDR, CDR2 SFDVKD. In DNA form, the CDR3 reads TGTGCCACCAGTAGACAGGGGAATCAGCCCCAGCATTTT. Translated: CATSRQGNQPQHF.

J is TRBJ2-1 and V is TRBV19; 12 nucleotides align to TRBD2. Trimming at V came to 4 bases and at J to 8 bases, leaving 12 bases not matched to a gene. The CDR3 is made up of 17 amino acids. Germline V CDR1 and CDR2: LNHDA, SQIVND (reference sequence). CDR3 amino acids: CASSRASLAGGPHEQFF. In nucleotides, the CDR3 is TGTGCCAGTAGTAGGGCTTCTCTAGCGGGAGGGCCCCATGAGCAGTTCTTC.

The DNA of the CDR3 is TGTGCCAGCAGCTTAGCAGGAAACTCTGGAAACACCATATATTTT. The encoded protein is CASSLAGNSGNTIYF. V and J are TRBV11-3 and TRBJ1-3, with D unclear. Germline values: CDR1 SGHNT, CDR2 YENEEA. The CDR3 sequence is 15 residues long. V lost 1 base to trimming and J lost 0 bases, with 7 bases between them. Complete variable domain (other parts from reference TRBV11-3 and TRBJ1-3): EAGVVQSPRYKIIEKKQPVAFWCNPISGHNTLYWYLQNLGQGPELLIRYENEEAVDDSQLPKDRFSAERLKGVDSTLKIQPAELGDSAVYLCASSLAGNSGNTIYFGEGSWLTVV.

This chain uses TRBV15 with TRBJ2-3, with a possible D match to TRBD2 (5 bases). Looked up from germline, CDR1 is LNHNV and CDR2 is YYDKDF (reference sequence). The CDR3 contains 18 residues. V dropped 0 bases and J dropped 0 bases, with 16 bases sitting between them. CDR3 DNA sequence: TGTGCCACCAGCAGAGATAATTGGGGAGCACTGAGCACAGATACGCAGTATTTT. Protein: CATSRDNWGALSTDTQYF.

The count of this clone is one. The rearrangement uses TRBV7-2 and TRBJ1-4, with TRBD1 matching over 7 bases. In germline, CDR1 is SGHTA, CDR2 FQGNSA. V lost 1 base and J lost 8; bases outside the gene matches: 7. The CDR3 extends over 15 amino acids. The CDR3 reads CASSLVEGAGEKLFF. The CDR3, as DNA: TGTGCCAGCAGCTTAGTTGAGGGGGCAGGGGAAAAACTGTTTTTT.

The rearrangement uses TRBV19 and TRBJ1-5; D possibly corresponds to TRBD1 (5 bases). Looked up from germline, CDR1 is LNHDA and CDR2 is SQIVND (reference sequence). The germline V and J ends were trimmed by 5 bases and 0 bases, with 14 bases remaining between them. This CDR3 region has 16 residues. The CDR3 here is CASSVPRVHSNQPQHF. The CDR3 coding sequence is TGTGCCAGTAGTGTCCCCAGGGTACATAGCAATCAGCCCCAGCATTTT.

As for this clone: Other DNA sequences in this specimen translate into the identical CDR3. CDR3 amino acids: CASSSGQNYGYTF. The CDR3, as DNA: TGTGCCAGCAGCAGTGGACAGAACTATGGCTACACCTTC. The J gene is TRBJ1-2, the V gene TRBV5-6, with TRBD1 as a possible D gene (6 bases). Trimming took 4 bases from V and 2 from J, leaving 9 bases between them. The V gene's germline CDR1 is SGHDT and CDR2 YYEEEE. The CDR3 is 13 residues long.

The genes are TRBV9 and TRBJ2-7; the D gene is possibly TRBD1 (6 bases). V was pared by 1 base and J by 5 bases, with 13 bases between. The CDR3 runs to 14 residues. Germline V gene data show CDR1 as SGDLS and CDR2 as YYNGEE. The CDR3 protein is CASSVSAGVHEQYF. The CDR3 DNA follows: TGTGCCAGCAGCGTATCGGCAGGGGTTCACGAGCAGTACTTC.

The chain employs TRBV30 and TRBJ1-3; 8 nucleotides align to TRBD1. CDR3 size: 14 residues. CDR1 GTSNPN and CDR2 SVGIG come from the germline V gene (reference sequence). With V trimmed by 4 bases and J by 5 bases, 7 bases remained unmatched. The CDR3, as DNA: TGTGCCTGGATCTCGGACAGGGATCGAAACACCATATATTTT. Amino acid sequence: CAWISDRDRNTIYF.

V is TRBV27 and J is TRBJ1-5, with TRBD1 as a possible D gene (6 bases). CDR1 is MNHEY, CDR2 SMNVEV, per germline (reference sequence). CDR3 length: 14 residues. Trimming took 2 bases from V and 3 from J, leaving 8 bases between them. This CDR3 is CASSLRGTNQPQHF. The DNA for the CDR3 is TGTGCCAGCAGTTTAAGGGGGACCAATCAGCCCCAGCATTTT.

The chain combines TRBV30 with TRBJ2-1; D might be TRBD2 (6 bases). Trimming shortened V by 3 bases and J by 9 bases, and 18 bases separated the two germline ends. CDR1 and CDR2 (germline): GTSNPN, SVGIG (reference sequence). The CDR3 is 14 residues long. CDR3 DNA sequence: TGTGCCTGGAGGGGCAACCTTCTTAGCGGTGAGCAGTTCTTC. Its protein product is CAWRGNLLSGEQFF.

The rearrangement links TRBV6-5 to TRBJ2-7; 14 bases align to TRBD2. V lost 2 bases and J lost 9; bases outside the gene matches: 6. Germline V gives CDR1 MNHEY, CDR2 SVGAGI. The CDR3 extends over 15 amino acids. In nucleotides, the CDR3 is TGTGCCAGCAGTTACAGACTAGCGGGAGGGCCCCGGCAGTACTTC. This sequence encodes CASSYRLAGGPRQYF.

The CDR3 loop is CASSQATSGSPLRDTQYF. The CDR3 coding sequence is TGTGCCAGCAGCCAAGCCACTAGCGGGAGCCCACTGCGGGATACGCAGTATTTT. The rearrangement uses TRBV3-1 (or the pseudogene TRBV3-2) and TRBJ2-3; 11 bases are a match to TRBD2. In germline, CDR1 is LGHDT, CDR2 YNNKEL (reference sequence). The CDR3 contains 18 residues. V was pared by 1 base and J by 6 bases, with 12 bases of the junction left unmatched.

The chain carries TRBV27 and TRBJ2-1; the match to TRBD2 covers 16 bases. From germline, CDR1 is MNHEY and CDR2 SMNVEV (reference sequence). CDR3 length: 20 amino acids. J gave up 0 bases and V 4 bases, and 9 bases lay outside the gene matches. CDR3 DNA sequence: TGTGCCAGCAGTTATAGAGGGACTAGCGGGAGGGTGGGCTCCTACAATGAGCAGTTCTTC. Translated: CASSYRGTSGRVGSYNEQFF.

The chain couples TRBV24-1 to TRBJ2-3; 7 bases match TRBD2. The V segment lost 5 bases and the J segment 0 bases; nucleotides outside the gene matches: 7. CDR1 and CDR2 from the germline V gene are KGHDR and SFDVKD. The CDR3 has 16 amino acids. In DNA, the CDR3 is TGTGCCACCAGTGCTCCACTAGCGCCTAGCACAGATACGCAGTATTTT. Protein sequence: CATSAPLAPSTDTQYF.

J is TRBJ1-5 and V is TRBV5-1; 9 bases align to TRBD1. V lost 3 bases to trimming and J lost 5 bases; unmatched junction nucleotides: 6. Germline V gene sequence: CDR1 SGHRS, CDR2 YFSETQ. This CDR3 has 15 residues. The CDR3 sequence is CASSSTGGRDQPQHF. The CDR3 bases are TGCGCCAGCAGCTCGACAGGGGGAAGGGATCAGCCCCAGCATTTT.

The chain combines TRBV12-5 with TRBJ1-2, with 7 bases fitting TRBD1. This CDR3 is built from 13 residues. V gave up 5 bases and J gave up 8 bases; unmatched junction bases: 8. Per the germline V gene, CDR1 is LGHNT and CDR2 is FRNRAP. The DNA for the CDR3 is TGTGCTAGTGGTACCGACAGGGAAGGGGGCTACACCTTC. It codes for CASGTDREGGYTF.

This clone came up a few times. The chain couples TRBV3-1 (or the pseudogene TRBV3-2) to TRBJ2-3; TRBD2 might be the D (6 bases). The germline V and J ends were trimmed by 2 bases and 2 bases, with 14 bases remaining between them. CDR1 and CDR2 (germline): LGHDT, YNNKEL (reference sequence). The CDR3 is 16 amino acids. The CDR3 here is CASSQFSRGITDTQYF. CDR3 nucleotides: TGTGCCAGCAGCCAATTTTCGCGGGGCATCACAGATACGCAGTATTTT.

This clone was detected a few times. The chain employs TRBV19 and TRBJ1-5; TRBD1 aligns across 7 bases. Germline V gene data show CDR1 as LNHDA and CDR2 as SQIVND (reference sequence). The CDR3 has 13 residues. The V segment lost 6 bases and the J segment 10 bases; nucleotides outside the gene matches: 9. The CDR3 nucleotides read TGTGCCAGTAGGAATCCCACAGGGGATCCCCAGCATTTT. Translated: CASRNPTGDPQHF.

The chain employs TRBV3-1 (or the pseudogene TRBV3-2) and TRBJ2-6; D may be TRBD1 (6 bases). V shed 4 bases and J shed 2 bases, with 9 bases lying between them. The CDR3 is made up of 15 amino acids. Germline V CDR1 and CDR2: LGHDT, YNNKEL (reference sequence). For the CDR3, the DNA is TGTGCCAGCAGCCTCACAGGGACTGGGGCCAACGTCCTGACTTTC. Protein: CASSLTGTGANVLTF.

A single count supports this clone. This chain uses TRBV2 with TRBJ1-1, with 10 bases matching TRBD1. Germline loops: CDR1 SNHLY, CDR2 FYNNEI. CDR3 size: 14 residues. The V segment lost 6 bases and the J segment 2 bases; nucleotides outside the gene matches: 3. The CDR3 here is CASRGDRGNTEAFF. CDR3 in DNA: TGTGCCAGCAGGGGGGACAGGGGAAACACTGAAGCTTTCTTT.

The chain links TRBV11-2 to TRBJ2-5, with D tentatively TRBD2 (5 bases). CDR3 length equals 17 residues. Trimming took 0 bases from V and 0 from J, leaving 14 bases between them. Germline V gives CDR1 SGHAT, CDR2 FQNNGV. CDR3 in amino acids: CASSLEAGRGYQETQYF. The CDR3 DNA sequence: TGTGCCAGCAGCTTAGAGGCTGGGCGAGGGTACCAAGAGACCCAGTACTTC.

V and J are TRBV7-6 and TRBJ1-3; possible D gene TRBD1, 5 bases. The CDR3 is 17 residues long. Germline lookup yields CDR1 SGHVS and CDR2 FNYEAQ. The V and J ends lost 1 base and 0 bases respectively, with 13 bases between them. The DNA of the CDR3 is TGTGCCAGCAGCTTAGTCCTGGGGCACTCCTCTGGAAACACCATATATTTT. It encodes CASSLVLGHSSGNTIYF.

V usage is TRBV11-3 and J usage is TRBJ2-5, with a weak D call TRBD2 (6 bases). The V end lost 3 bases, the J end lost 5 bases, and 19 bases lay between the germline ends. The V gene's germline CDR1 is SGHNT and CDR2 YENEEA. The CDR3 sequence is 16 residues long. This CDR3 is CASSLGLTDTGETQYF. CDR3 DNA sequence: TGTGCCAGCAGCTTGGGACTGACGGACACGGGGGAGACCCAGTACTTC.

This rearrangement joins TRBV7-8 to TRBJ2-7; 7 bases match TRBD1. V lost 5 bases to trimming and J lost 3 bases; unmatched junction nucleotides: 7. The CDR3 contains 14 residues. CDR1 is SGHVS and CDR2 is FQNEAQ in the germline V gene. CDR3 loop: CASSPTGQSYEQYF. The CDR3 DNA is TGTGCCAGCAGCCCCACGGGACAGAGCTACGAGCAGTACTTC.

The V and J genes are TRBV7-8 and TRBJ2-7; D may be TRBD2 (6 bases). The CDR3 has 15 residues. Germline CDR1 and CDR2: SGHVS and FQNEAQ. V was cut by 4 bases and J by 4 bases, with 17 bases left in between. The CDR3 DNA sequence: TGTGCCAGCAGCTCTGGGGGGATTGATAAGTACGAGCAGTACTTC. Encoded protein: CASSSGGIDKYEQYF. Based on the CDR3 plus reference TRBV7-8 and TRBJ2-7, the full variable domain is GAGVSQSPRYKVAKRGQDVALRCDPISGHVSLFWYQQALGQGPEFLTYFQNEAQLDKSGLPSDRFFAERPEGSVSTLKIQRTQQEDSAVYLCASSSGGIDKYEQYFGPGTRLTVT.

J is TRBJ1-5 and V is TRBV6-5, with 11 bases lining up with TRBD1. From germline, CDR1 is MNHEY and CDR2 SVGAGI. The CDR3 loop spans 13 amino acids. After removal of 11 bases from V and 6 bases from J, the junction contained 6 bases not matched to a gene. This CDR3 is CAAQGTGGQPQHF. The CDR3 coding sequence is TGTGCCGCGCAAGGGACAGGGGGTCAGCCCCAGCATTTT.